Below, 10 T cell receptor beta chains from the same sample are listed, as sequenced in a study of T cell changes during pregnancy in multiple sclerosis. Measured with immunoSEQ multiplex PCR; TCRdb has only the in-frame clones, and not every one. The data show about 70,000 clones, about 92% seen once. The sequencing used CD8+ T cells from peripheral blood mononuclear cells, collected in the third trimester of pregnancy. These receptors originate from a female donor in good health, enrolled as a control in a pregnancy study.

The chain links TRBV7-9 to TRBJ1-2; 7 bases align to TRBD1. Per the germline V gene, CDR1 is SEHNR and CDR2 is FQNEAQ (reference sequence). The ends lost 3 bases at V and 8 bases at J; junction bases unmatched: 3. The CDR3 covers 12 residues. The CDR3 loop is CASSFGQAGYTF. As DNA, the CDR3 is TGTGCCAGCAGCTTTGGACAGGCGGGCTACACCTTC.

The chain uses TRBV13 and TRBJ2-1; 12 nucleotides agree with TRBD2. V was pared by 4 bases and J by 4 bases, with 8 bases of the junction left unmatched. Germline values: CDR1 PRHDT, CDR2 FYEKMQ (reference sequence). The CDR3 length is 17 residues. For the CDR3, the DNA is TGTGCCAGCAGCTCATCTGAGCTAGCGGGGGGGTACAATGAGCAGTTCTTC. Translating it yields CASSSSELAGGYNEQFF. The full variable domain, rest sourced from reference TRBV13 and TRBJ2-1, is AAGVIQSPRHLIKEKRETATLKCYPIPRHDTVYWYQQGPGQDPQFLISFYEKMQSDKGSIPDRFSAQQFSDYHSELNMSSLELGDSALYFCASSSSELAGGYNEQFFGPGTRLTVL.

The gene calls are TRBV11-2 and TRBJ1-2; D call uncertain. CDR3 length equals 16 residues. Trimming stripped 5 bases from V and 4 bases from J, with 20 bases between. CDR1 SGHAT and CDR2 FQNNGV come from the germline V gene. The CDR3 sequence: CASSPKPLTGIYGYTF. The CDR3 coding sequence is TGTGCCAGCAGCCCGAAGCCCCTGACGGGAATCTATGGCTACACCTTC.

This clone was observed a single time. The V gene is TRBV7-6, the J gene TRBJ1-2; TRBD1 agrees at 7 bases. The CDR3 totals 15 residues. J lost 6 bases, V lost 5 bases, and 12 bases had no gene match. Germline V CDR1 and CDR2: SGHVS, FNYEAQ. The CDR3: CASSLRQGHLDGYTF. The CDR3 coding sequence is TGTGCCAGCAGCCTCCGACAGGGTCATCTAGATGGCTACACCTTC.

J is TRBJ1-4 and V is TRBV7-2; D gene ambiguous. The CDR3 runs to 16 residues. V was clipped by 0 bases and J by 4 bases, with 12 bases between them. CDR1 and CDR2 (germline): SGHTA, FQGNSA. The CDR3 loop reads CASSLAIGIHNEKLFF. CDR3 DNA: TGTGCCAGCAGCTTAGCGATCGGGATCCATAATGAAAAACTGTTTTTT.

This chain joins TRBV29-1 and TRBJ2-7, with 10 bases lining up with TRBD1. V lost 2 bases and J lost 7; bases outside the gene matches: 8. Germline CDR1 SQVTM, CDR2 ANQGSEA. This CDR3 has 14 amino acids. Written as DNA, the CDR3 is TGCAGCGTTGAATGGGACAGGGGTTTAAGGGAGCAGTACTTC. Translating gives CSVEWDRGLREQYF.

This chain links TRBV2 with TRBJ2-7; 11 nucleotides match TRBD1. Germline V lookup: CDR1 SNHLY, CDR2 FYNNEI. The CDR3 has 13 residues. Unmatched junction bases numbered 1, after V lost 7 bases and J lost 2 bases. CDR3 nucleotides: TGTGCCAGCATGGGACAGGGGGCCTACGAGCAGTACTTC. It encodes CASMGQGAYEQYF.

The V and J genes are TRBV9 and TRBJ2-3; 10 bases fit TRBD2. CDR3 length: 16 amino acids. The J segment lost 0 bases and the V segment lost 2 bases, leaving 3 bases of the junction unmatched. Germline V gives CDR1 SGDLS, CDR2 YYNGEE. The CDR3 loop is CASSVTSGASTDTQYF. The CDR3 DNA is TGTGCCAGCAGCGTTACTAGCGGGGCTAGCACAGATACGCAGTATTTT.

The V call is TRBV4-1, the J call TRBJ1-4; 7 nucleotides agree with TRBD1. V dropped 4 bases and J dropped 2; count of bases not matched to a gene: 1. Per the germline V gene, CDR1 is MGHRA and CDR2 is YSYEKL. The CDR3 runs to 14 residues. The CDR3 here is CASSPGQTNEKLFF. CDR3 sequence (DNA): TGCGCCAGCAGCCCGGGACAGACTAATGAAAAACTGTTTTTT.

The chain uses TRBV27 and TRBJ2-5, with 8 bases aligning to TRBD1. The germline V gene has CDR1 MNHEY and CDR2 SMNVEV (reference sequence). The CDR3 is made up of 15 amino acids. V gave up 2 bases and J gave up 5 bases; unmatched junction bases: 7. The CDR3 sequence: CASSLVPGGVETQYF. The CDR3 DNA follows: TGTGCCAGCAGTTTAGTGCCAGGGGGCGTGGAGACCCAGTACTTC.